What follows are 13 T cell receptor beta chains derived from one specimen sequenced in a study of tumor and adjacent non-tumor tissue in lung cancer. Three rounds of nested PCR, following a modified ARM-PCR protocol, produced the TCRbeta library. TCRdb processed the multiplex PCR reads anew with MiXCR; each CDR3 protein has one entry. The sample includes over 35,000 distinct CDR3 sequences, roughly 66% seen only once; the top ten take about 48%. RNA was extracted from bulk tissue without any cell sorting. The normal lung tissue was taken more than 3 cm from the tumor edge. Material for sequencing was distant non-tumor lung tissue. Receptor source: a man aged 50 to 60 with non-small cell lung cancer.

Note on this clonotype: A junction boundary mismatches the germline segment, possibly from a read error. This chain uses TRBV10-3 with TRBJ2-7, with 7 bases that match TRBD2. CDR1 is ENHRY, CDR2 SYGVKD, per germline. There are 13 residues in the CDR3. CDR3 DNA sequence: TGTGGCATCAGTCTGCGGGAGTCCTACGAGCAGTACTTC. Translating it yields CGISLRESYEQYF.

With regard to this clonotype: A much larger clone lies a single base off, so this may be a read error. The CDR3 DNA is TGTGCCAACAGCTTGTCGTTATTCCGGGAGCAGTTCTTC. Translated, it gives CANSLSLFREQFF. The chain uses TRBV11-2 and TRBJ2-1, with D hard to call. Looked up from germline, CDR1 is SGHAT and CDR2 is FQNNGV. This CDR3 comprises 13 residues.

As regards this clonotype: Given a much more abundant clone one base away, this may be a read error. The chain joins TRBV2 to TRBJ2-1; maybe TRBD2 (6 bases). The CDR3 has 18 residues. Germline-derived CDR1 and CDR2 are SNHLY and FYNNEI. The CDR3 DNA sequence: TGTGCCAGCAGCGGGATGGGGATGGTAGCGGACTCCTACAATGAGCAGTCCTTC. This encodes CASSGMGMVADSYNEQSF.

This rearrangement joins TRBV7-2 to TRBJ2-5; D might be TRBD1 (8 bases). The length of the CDR3 is 15 residues. V lost 4 bases and J lost 5, with 17 bases in between. CDR1 is SGHTA and CDR2 is FQGNSA in the germline V gene. The CDR3 loop reads CASSSPTGGAETQYF. The DNA for the CDR3 is TGTGCCAGCAGCTCACCCACAGGGGGGGCGGAGACCCAGTACTTC.

This clonotype came up a few times. This chain uses TRBV5-1 with TRBJ2-6; the D is unclear. CDR1 SGHRS and CDR2 YFSETQ come from the germline V gene. The V end was cut by 0 bases, the J end by 0 bases, with 10 bases between. CDR3 length equals 17 residues. In nucleotides, the CDR3 is TGCGCCAGCAGCTTGGTGCCCAGTACCTCTGGGGCCAACGTCCTGACTTTC. Translation gives CASSLVPSTSGANVLTF. The entire variable domain, with the rest obtained from reference TRBV5-1 and TRBJ2-6, is as follows: KAGVTQTPRYLIKTRGQQVTLSCSPISGHRSVSWYQQTPGQGLQFLFEYFSETQRNKGNFPGRFSGRQFSNSRSEMNVSTLELGDSALYLCASSLVPSTSGANVLTFGAGSRLTVL.

This clonotype has more than one count but fewer than ten. The rearrangement uses TRBV28 and TRBJ2-7; possibly TRBD1 or TRBD2 for D (5 bases each). Germline lookup yields CDR1 MDHEN and CDR2 SYDVKM. Trimming took 5 bases from V and 3 from J, leaving 14 bases between them. This CDR3 spans 14 amino acids. The CDR3 nucleotides read TGTGCCAGCAGTCCACCGGGACGAGTCTACGAGCAGTACTTC. It specifies CASSPPGRVYEQYF. The full variable domain, in which reference TRBV28 and TRBJ2-7 provide the parts outside the CDR3, is DVKVTQSSRYLVKRTGEKVFLECVQDMDHENMFWYRQDPGLGLRLIYFSYDVKMKEKGDIPEGYSVSREKKERFSLILESASTNQTSMYLCASSPPGRVYEQYFGPGTRLTVT.

This clonotype was observed many times. The chain links TRBV6-5 to TRBJ2-7; 9 bases are a match to TRBD2. CDR3 length equals 15 residues. V lost 6 bases to trimming and J lost 5 bases; unmatched junction nucleotides: 11. Looked up from germline, CDR1 is MNHEY and CDR2 is SVGAGI. The CDR3 spells CASRLRTSAFDEQYF. DNA of the CDR3: TGTGCCAGCAGGTTAAGGACTAGCGCCTTCGACGAGCAGTACTTC.

This clonotype came up many times. The V and J genes are TRBV4-2 and TRBJ1-5; 9 bases agree with TRBD1. The ends lost 4 bases at V and 6 bases at J; junction bases unmatched: 13. The CDR3 contains 17 residues. Germline CDR1 reads LGHNA; CDR2 reads YNFKEQ. The CDR3 sequence: CASSPGDREQFSQPQHF. In nucleotides, the CDR3 is TGTGCCAGCAGCCCTGGGGACAGGGAGCAATTTAGTCAGCCCCAGCATTTT.

J is TRBJ1-6 and V is TRBV7-9; D gene ambiguous. Trimming pared 2 bases from V and 5 bases from J, leaving 7 bases between. This CDR3 is 14 amino acids long. CDR1 is SEHNR, CDR2 FQNEAQ, per germline (reference sequence). The CDR3 loop reads CASSLTGHNSPLHF. CDR3 DNA sequence: TGTGCCAGCAGCTTAACTGGACATAATTCACCCCTCCACTTT.

Points on this clonotype: As the CDR3 is not closed by the conserved phenylalanine or tryptophan, this likely results from a read error. This chain connects TRBV20-1 to TRBJ1-1; 7 bases align to TRBD1. This CDR3 is 15 amino acids long. Germline CDR1 reads DFQATT; CDR2 reads SNEGSKA (reference sequence). The DNA of the CDR3 is TGCAGTGATAGAGACCCGGGACAGAAGAACACTGAAGCTTTCTCT. Translated: CSDRDPGQKNTEAFS.

This clonotype was counted a few times. V is TRBV30 and J is TRBJ2-1, with unresolved D. The germline CDR1 and CDR2 sequences are GTSNPN and SVGIG (reference sequence). The CDR3 has 13 amino acids. Trimming cost V 0 bases and J 7 bases, with 10 bases left between them. The CDR3 DNA sequence: TGTGCCTGGAGTGTGGGCCTAGATAATGAGCAGTTCTTC. It encodes CAWSVGLDNEQFF.

The V gene is TRBV28, the J gene TRBJ2-4, with D perhaps TRBD1 (5 bases). The CDR3 length is 14 residues. CDR1 and CDR2 from the germline V gene are MDHEN and SYDVKM. Trimming stripped 7 bases from V and 0 bases from J, with 10 bases between. The CDR3 reads CASNRILAKNIQYF. The CDR3 DNA sequence: TGTGCCAGCAACAGGATTTTAGCCAAAAACATTCAGTACTTC. Together with reference TRBV28 and TRBJ2-4, the CDR3 gives the full variable domain: DVKVTQSSRYLVKRTGEKVFLECVQDMDHENMFWYRQDPGLGLRLIYFSYDVKMKEKGDIPEGYSVSREKKERFSLILESASTNQTSMYLCASNRILAKNIQYFGAGTRLSVL.

For this clonotype: A junction boundary mismatches the germline segment, possibly from a read error. The chain uses TRBV24-1 and TRBJ2-2, with D hard to call. Per germline, CDR1 KGHDR and CDR2 SFDVKD. The CDR3 spans 12 residues. DNA of the CDR3: TGTGTCACCAGTGAGAACACCGGGGAGCTGTTTTTT. This encodes CVTSENTGELFF.